The 20 T cell receptor beta chains in this list originate from one sample, sequenced in a study of vaccination and CD4 T cells after COVID-19. The Oncomine TCR Beta short-read assay was applied to DNA of cultured CD4+ T cells. TCRdb reprocessed the PCR reads via MiXCR and lists one record per CDR3 protein. The table shows about 21,000 distinct CDR3 sequences, with roughly 50% occurring only once. No antigen has been identified for these receptors. Treatment indicated: 10-day PBMC culture with coronavirus spike peptide pools or control peptides (ViraFEST assay). What was sequenced was CD4+ T cells from blood, cultured in vitro. The receptors derive from a human donor who had recovered from COVID-19.

This clonotype was found a few times. This chain uses TRBV24-1 with TRBJ1-3; D is perhaps TRBD1 (6 bases). The CDR3 loop spans 14 amino acids. Trimming left V 4 bases short and J 4 bases short, with 10 bases between. Looked up from germline, CDR1 is KGHDR and CDR2 is SFDVKD. CDR3 sequence: CATSDPDRGNTIYF. The CDR3 nucleotides are TGTGCCACCAGTGACCCTGACAGGGGAAACACCATATATTTT.

J is TRBJ1-6 and V is TRBV20-1; no definite D call. Germline V gene data show CDR1 as DFQATT and CDR2 as SNEGSKA (reference sequence). This CDR3 comprises 15 residues. V gave up 3 bases and J gave up 6 bases, with 15 bases separating them. The CDR3 DNA reads TGCAGTGCTAGGGACCGACCTGGGAGTAATTCACCCCTCCACTTT. Protein product: CSARDRPGSNSPLHF.

For this clonotype: An end of the junction does not agree with germline; a read error may underlie this. The chain uses TRBV19 and TRBJ2-5; 7 bases match TRBD1. Germline loops: CDR1 LNHDA, CDR2 SQIVND (reference sequence). This CDR3 has 14 amino acids. The CDR3 reads CASSATGEQGTQYF. As DNA, the CDR3 is TGTGCCAGTAGTGCTACAGGGGAGCAAGGGACCCAGTACTTC.

The rearrangement links TRBV19 to TRBJ2-7, with 8 nucleotides matching TRBD1. Germline-derived CDR1 and CDR2 are LNHDA and SQIVND (reference sequence). J was trimmed by 1 base and V by 5 bases; bases with no gene match: 13. This CDR3 comprises 17 residues. The CDR3 is CASSFPRTGRTSYEQYF. The CDR3 DNA reads TGTGCCAGTAGTTTTCCCAGGACAGGGCGGACTTCCTACGAGCAGTACTTC.

The chain has TRBV6-2 or TRBV6-3 and TRBJ2-5, with 9 bases identical to TRBD2. V shed 5 bases, J shed 2 bases, and the junction held 9 bases outside the gene matches. Germline V CDR1 and CDR2: MNHEY, SVGEGT. CDR3 length equals 16 residues. In DNA form, the CDR3 reads TGTGCCAGCAGTCTAAGGAGCGGGGGGTATCAAGAGACCCAGTACTTC. It yields the protein CASSLRSGGYQETQYF.

This CDR3 is CASSEGNRVRGLGNQPQHF. DNA of the CDR3: TGCGCCAGCAGTGAGGGAAATAGGGTCAGGGGGCTAGGCAATCAGCCCCAGCATTTT. This chain connects TRBV23-1 to TRBJ1-5, with 8 bases lining up with TRBD1. TRBV23-1 is treated as an ORF (open reading frame) with a function not yet certain. Germline trimming cut 5 bases from V and 2 bases from J; bases unmatched to any gene: 17. The CDR3 runs to 19 residues.

This clonotype came up once. V usage is TRBV2 and J usage is TRBJ2-7, with a possible D match to TRBD2 (5 bases). The germline CDR1 and CDR2 sequences are SNHLY and FYNNEI. The CDR3 is 14 amino acids. Trimming removed 4 bases at V and 5 bases at J, with 15 bases between. In nucleotides, the CDR3 is TGTGCCAGCAGTGCCCGCTTTGCCGGGGACGAGCAGTACTTC. This translates into CASSARFAGDEQYF.

This chain connects TRBV20-1 to TRBJ2-3, with a possible D match to TRBD2 (7 bases). Germline CDR1 is DFQATT and CDR2 is SNEGSKA (reference sequence). This CDR3 contains 16 residues. Trimming stripped 5 bases from V and 4 bases from J, with 22 bases between. The CDR3 is CSAVRAGGGAPDTQYF. Written as DNA, the CDR3 is TGCAGTGCTGTCCGAGCTGGGGGGGGCGCCCCAGATACGCAGTATTTT.

The chain uses TRBV7-6 and TRBJ2-2; TRBD1 is a possible D gene (7 bases). The V end was cut by 2 bases, the J end by 4 bases, with 14 bases between. Germline V gene data show CDR1 as SGHVS and CDR2 as FNYEAQ. This CDR3 has 16 residues. As DNA, the CDR3 is TGTGCCAGCAGCTTAATCGCAGGGGGGAGCACCGGGGAGCTGTTTTTT. Translating gives CASSLIAGGSTGELFF. The full variable domain, completed using reference TRBV7-6 and TRBJ2-2, is GAGVSQSPRYKVTKRGQDVALRCDPISGHVSLYWYRQALGQGPEFLTYFNYEAQQDKSGLPNDRFSAERPEGSISTLTIQRTEQRDSAMYRCASSLIAGGSTGELFFGEGSRLTVL.

This chain uses TRBV24-1 with TRBJ2-1, with 10 bases lining up with TRBD1. The junction had 10 bases not matched to a gene; V was cut back by 3 bases and J by 3 bases. This CDR3 is 18 amino acids long. Germline-derived CDR1 and CDR2 are KGHDR and SFDVKD. CDR3 in DNA: TGTGCCACCAGTGATCCCCGTGTCGGGGACAGGGGCTACAATGAGCAGTTCTTC. Translating gives CATSDPRVGDRGYNEQFF.

This chain connects TRBV20-1 to TRBJ2-7; TRBD2 matches 9 bases. Trimming took 3 bases from V and 5 from J; bases not matched to a gene: 2. In germline, CDR1 is DFQATT, CDR2 SNEGSKA (reference sequence). The CDR3 length is 12 residues. The CDR3 loop reads CSASSGSNEQYF. The CDR3 coding sequence is TGCAGTGCTAGTAGCGGGAGTAACGAGCAGTACTTC.

The rearrangement joins TRBV12-3 or TRBV12-4 to TRBJ1-5; no firm D call. Trimming shortened V by 6 bases and J by 4 bases, and 16 bases separated the two germline ends. CDR3 length: 15 residues. CDR3 sequence reads: CASRDSRLGNQPQHF. CDR3 DNA sequence: TGTGCCAGCAGAGATTCCCGATTGGGGAATCAGCCCCAGCATTTT.

J is TRBJ2-2 and V is TRBV14, with D unresolved. CDR1 and CDR2 (germline): SGHDN, FVKESK. Trimming removed 2 bases at V and 3 bases at J, with 1 base between. The CDR3 is 12 amino acids. The CDR3 sequence: CASSQYTGELFF. The CDR3 DNA reads as TGTGCCAGCAGCCAATACACCGGGGAGCTGTTTTTT.

The CDR3 sequence: CASSIDLDGYNQPQHF. The CDR3 DNA sequence: TGTGCCAGTAGTATAGATCTTGACGGCTACAATCAGCCCCAGCATTTT. The chain has TRBV19 and TRBJ1-5; no reliable D call. The CDR3 is 16 amino acids. CDR1 is LNHDA, CDR2 SQIVND, per germline (reference sequence). V lost 0 bases and J 3 bases, leaving 12 bases between the germline ends.

In this sample, this clonotype turned up a few times. The V gene is TRBV4-1, the J gene TRBJ1-2, with a weak D call TRBD1 (6 bases). V lost 4 bases, J lost 8 bases, and 17 bases lay in between. The germline CDR1 and CDR2 sequences are MGHRA and YSYEKL. The length of the CDR3 is 14 residues. This CDR3 is CASSRLAGEGGYTF. The CDR3 region has the DNA TGCGCCAGCAGCCGCCTCGCAGGGGAGGGAGGCTACACCTTC.

This clonotype has just one count. The chain combines TRBV12-3 or TRBV12-4 with TRBJ1-3; 8 nucleotides line up with TRBD1. Trimming cost V 3 bases and J 10 bases; bases outside gene matches: 5. This CDR3 contains 13 residues. CDR3 nucleotides: TGTGCCAGCAGTTTGGACAGGGTAGATACCATATATTTT. Residues: CASSLDRVDTIYF.

The V and J genes are TRBV11-2 and TRBJ2-3; 7 nucleotides agree with TRBD1. Germline CDR1 and CDR2: SGHAT and FQNNGV. The trim removed 11 bases at V and 1 base at J, leaving 3 bases unmatched. The CDR3 covers 12 residues. The CDR3 DNA sequence: TGTGCCTCTAGGGGGCGCACAGATACGCAGTATTTT. It is translated as CASRGRTDTQYF.

The rearrangement uses TRBV5-1 and TRBJ1-5; D perhaps matches TRBD1 (6 bases). V was trimmed by 3 bases and J by 5 bases, leaving 15 bases between them. The CDR3 loop spans 15 amino acids. Germline V gives CDR1 SGHRS, CDR2 YFSETQ. The CDR3 sequence is CASSYGGGGYQPQHF. The CDR3 bases are TGCGCCAGCAGCTACGGTGGGGGCGGGTATCAGCCCCAGCATTTT.

The chain joins TRBV7-9 to TRBJ1-3; D not resolved. There are 13 residues in the CDR3. Germline V gene sequence: CDR1 SEHNR, CDR2 FQNEAQ (reference sequence). Trimming took 5 bases from V and 0 from J, leaving 5 bases between them. The CDR3 bases are TGTGCCAGCAGCCAGAGCTCTGGAAACACCATATATTTT. Translated, it gives CASSQSSGNTIYF.

This clonotype appeared a single time. J is TRBJ2-7 and V is TRBV7-6, with TRBD2 as a possible D gene (6 bases). Germline CDR1 and CDR2: SGHVS and FNYEAQ. Trimming took off 1 base at V and 1 base at J, with 11 bases between the two ends. This CDR3 contains 15 residues. CDR3 amino acids: CASSLGAGPSYEQYF. Written as DNA, the CDR3 is TGTGCCAGCAGCTTAGGGGCGGGACCTTCCTACGAGCAGTACTTC.